This T cell receptor beta chain comes out of a study of cytomegalovirus exposure and HLA in healthy donors. Study outcomes and limitations: It was confirmed in vitro that a few of the CMV-associated chains were specific for CMV antigens. Further analysis was carried out later, and it showed several of the most significant clusters appearing linked to common viral pathogens.

Trimming left V 2 bases short and J 7 bases short, with 8 bases between. Per the germline V gene, CDR1 is GTSNPN and CDR2 is SVGIG (reference sequence). CDR3 size: 11 residues. This clone was seen a few times. Its matching antigen is unknown. Researchers ran the PCR with 60 Vbeta and 13 Jbeta primers. TCRdb's copy holds only in-frame clones and misses some; the assay was immunoSEQ multiplex PCR. The data show about 65,000 clones, with approximately 60% seen just once and around 2.7% held by the top ten. The chain recombines TRBV30 with TRBJ1-2; tentative D call: TRBD1 (5 bases). The material sequenced was PBMCs. The source of this sequence is a man aged 25 to 45 in good health and CMV-seronegative. This chain's CDR3 is CAWSPGIGYTF. The DNA for the CDR3 is TGTGCCTGGAGTCCAGGGATTGGCTACACCTTC.